This T cell receptor (beta chain) was observed in a study of blood T cell repertoires in COVID-19 (dated by TCRdb to the early 2020s). Some background on the complete study: Collaborator samples came from the United States, Italy and Spain and covered acute and convalescent phases of COVID-19. The material from the prospective study consisted of cDNA or gDNA derived from T cells, B-cell-depleted T cells, or PBMCs. The dataset comprised deeply sampled blood TCRbeta repertoires from subjects exposed to, actively infected with, or recovered from COVID-19. The repertoires were released in a freely available public database intended as a resource for research on the immune response to SARS-CoV-2. Samples were obtained from the ongoing ImmuneRACE study (first 160 participants) and from roughly 1,300 subjects provided by 6 global collaborators. Nearly every sample came with metadata listing a de-identified subject ID, COVID-19 status, age in years and sex. Where HLA class I and class II types were available, the types were taken from metadata supplied by the sample provider, not from assay-based typing.

There are 18 amino acids in the CDR3, from cysteine to phenylalanine inclusive. Just CDR3 DNA is preserved here, 54 bases in frame from base 1. Trimming leaves V shorter by 3 bases and J shorter by 0 bases, with the junction holding 10 bases beyond the gene matches. From the germline V gene (reference sequence), CDR1 is LNHDA and CDR2 is SQIVND. At one collaborating source in Seattle, patients were enrolled during active infection and were followed longitudinally through the course of disease. Whole blood was collected in K2EDTA tubes by collaborating institutions according to the institutions' own protocols. For TCRbeta analysis, collaborators shipped samples as frozen whole blood, isolated PBMCs, or DNA extracted from either of those sample types. In the case of this clone: Its binding antigen is unknown. Nothing much larger sits one base from this clone, and base qualities are not available.

The paper as a whole reports these results and caveats: The quantity of clinical and demographic metadata differed by source and by participant and was supplied without curation.

TCRbeta CDR3 regions were amplified from genomic DNA by means of the immunoSEQ Assay, a bias-controlled multiplex PCR. As for the original processing: Nucleated cell counts per sample were estimated from amplification of reference gene primers within the assay. Sequence reads were collapsed and filtered to measure the absolute abundance of every unique TCRbeta CDR3 rearrangement. For each sample, productive Simpson clonality was calculated as the square root of Simpson's diversity index over productive rearrangements. TCRdb holds this immuneACCESS table with in-frame rearrangements only. Some clones are missing; in checked studies, unresolved V genes explain under half, and the rest has no known cause. V and J calls and clone size are as listed in that table; D and trimming were resolved from the DNA. The sample table records approximately 200,000 clones; under 85% of these occur just once. Of the sample, approximately 8% is held by the ten largest clones.

The receptor was derived from a woman of 80 years or more with COVID-19, enrolled during active disease. Sequences were obtained from peripheral blood. The chain employs TRBV19 and TRBJ2-1, and 8 junctional nucleotides match TRBD2. The CDR3 has the sequence CASSIRGGDGSSYNEQFF. The DNA sequence follows: TGTGCCAGTAGTATCCGGGGGGGAGACGGGAGCTCCTACAATGAGCAGTTCTTC.